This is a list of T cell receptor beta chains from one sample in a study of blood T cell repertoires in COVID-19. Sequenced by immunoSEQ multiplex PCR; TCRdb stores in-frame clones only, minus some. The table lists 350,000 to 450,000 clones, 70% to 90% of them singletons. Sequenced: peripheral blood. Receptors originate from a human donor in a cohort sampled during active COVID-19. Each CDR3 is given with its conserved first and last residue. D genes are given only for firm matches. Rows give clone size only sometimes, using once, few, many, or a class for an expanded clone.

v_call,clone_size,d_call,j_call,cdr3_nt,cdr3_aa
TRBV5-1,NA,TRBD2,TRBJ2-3,TGCGCCAGCAGCGTACGGACTAGCGGCACAGATACGCAGTATTTT,CASSVRTSGTDTQYF
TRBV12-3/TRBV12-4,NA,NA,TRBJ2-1,TGTGCCAGCGGAGACCTGAGAAATGAGCAGTTCTTC,CASGDLRNEQFF
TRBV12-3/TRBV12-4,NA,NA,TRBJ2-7,TGTGCCAGCAGTGTCTCAGGGTTCGGGGAGCAGTACTTC,CASSVSGFGEQYF
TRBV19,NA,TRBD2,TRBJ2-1,TGTGCCAGTAGTATAAATTTTAGCGGGAGGGCCAAAGTAAATGAGCAGTTCTTC,CASSINFSGRAKVNEQFF
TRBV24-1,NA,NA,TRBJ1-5,TGTGCCACCACCGGGTCGGCGATTTCACAGCGGCGAAATCGGAATCAGCCCCAGCATTTT,CATTGSAISQRRNRNQPQHF
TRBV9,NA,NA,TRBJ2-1,TGTGCCAGCAGCCGGTCTGTCGGAGCCTACAATGAGCAGTTCTTC,CASSRSVGAYNEQFF
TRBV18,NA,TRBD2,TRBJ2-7,TGTGCCAGCTCACTTGGGACTAGCGGGATCTCGACCTACGAGCAGTACTTC,CASSLGTSGISTYEQYF
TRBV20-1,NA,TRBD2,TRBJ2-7,TGCAGTGCTAGTCCCCCCGCTAGCGGGAATTCCTACGAGCAGTACTTC,CSASPPASGNSYEQYF
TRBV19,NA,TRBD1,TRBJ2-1,TGTGCCAGTAGTCCGGGACAGGGGACGCCCTACAATGAGCAGTTCTTC,CASSPGQGTPYNEQFF
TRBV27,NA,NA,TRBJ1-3,TGTGCCAGCAGTTCCCTGTCACAGGGCAGGTCTGGAAACACCATATATTTT,CASSSLSQGRSGNTIYF
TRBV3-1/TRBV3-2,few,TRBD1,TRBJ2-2,TGTGCCAGCAGCCAGCAGGGGGCGCGCACCGGGGAGCTGTTTTTT,CASSQQGARTGELFF
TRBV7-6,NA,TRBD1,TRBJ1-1,TGTGCCAGCAGCATGTCACAGGGGACGAGGACTGAAGCTTTCTTT,CASSMSQGTRTEAFF
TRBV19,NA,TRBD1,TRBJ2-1,TGTGCCAGTAGTCACGTGACAGGGGGCTCCTACAATGAGCAGTTCTTC,CASSHVTGGSYNEQFF
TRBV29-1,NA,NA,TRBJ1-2,TGCAGCGTTACTAACAGGCACGGCTACACCTTC,CSVTNRHGYTF